This T cell receptor beta chain is from a study of molecular identifiers for immune sequencing clone quantification. The study, taken as a whole, reports: More than 97% of effector molecules, versus under 1% of naive-cell molecules, belonged to clones above 20 RNA copies.

TCRdb processed the PCR reads anew with MiXCR; each CDR3 protein has one entry. The data hold 460,000 or so distinct CDR3 sequences, with 20% to 25% observed a single time. The table lists this clonotype with many counts. Its antigen remains unidentified. CDR1 SNHLY and CDR2 FYNNEI come from the germline V gene. The CDR3 length is 13 residues. V was pared by 0 bases and J by 10 bases, with 10 bases between. Sequencing was performed on naive CD8+ T cells from blood, with Jurkat cell RNA spiked in. Subset defined: FACS-sorted CD8+CD4-CCR7+CD45RA+ naive T cells. The rearrangement joins TRBV2 to TRBJ2-4; D ambiguous. This clonotype was sampled from a human donor in good health. Some libraries in this study had Jurkat cell RNA spiked in. CDR3 amino acids: CASSEAQPPIQYF. DNA for the CDR3: TGTGCCAGCAGTGAAGCCCAGCCCCCTATTCAGTACTTC.